This TCR beta chain originates from a study of STAT5B mutations in CD4+ large granular lymphocyte leukemia. Overall study results and limits: No patients shared main leukemic clonotypes, though around 27% appeared at low frequency elsewhere. Patient CD4-sorted repertoires stayed more clonal than healthy ones after leukemic-clone removal.

Clones were read by immunoSEQ multiplex PCR, and TCRdb kept only the in-frame ones, dropping some. The sample includes 20,000 to 25,000 clones, about 79% seen only once; the top ten take around 4%. In germline, CDR1 is SGHAT, CDR2 FQNNGV. Losses at the gene ends were 4 bases for V and 5 bases for J; bases not matched to a gene: 4. The CDR3 covers 14 residues. Comment on this clone: Its antigen remains unknown.

The specimen was CD4+ T cells from blood buffy coats. The chain carries TRBV11-2 and TRBJ2-5; 10 bases are a match to TRBD2. The receptor comes from a human donor in good health. In nucleotides, the CDR3 is TGTGCCAGCAGCTCGGGACTAGCGCCGGAGACCCAGTACTTC. Translating it yields CASSSGLAPETQYF. Drawing the rest from reference TRBV11-2 and TRBJ2-5, the complete variable domain is EAGVAQSPRYKIIEKRQSVAFWCNPISGHATLYWYQQILGQGPKLLIQFQNNGVVDDSQLPKDRFSAERLKGVDSTLKIQPAKLEDSAVYLCASSSGLAPETQYFGPGTRLLVL.